Included here is one T cell receptor beta chain sequence, with context. The antigen it binds to is not known. The sample holds no much larger clone one base away, and base qualities are not on file. The immunoSEQ Assay, a bias-controlled multiplex PCR, was used to amplify TCRbeta CDR3 regions from genomic DNA. Per the original workflow: The number of nucleated cells in each sample was estimated from the amplification of reference gene primers within the assay. To quantify the absolute abundance of each unique TCRbeta CDR3 rearrangement, sequence reads were collapsed and filtered. For each sample, productive Simpson clonality was calculated as the square root of Simpson's diversity index across productive rearrangements. As stored in TCRdb, this immuneACCESS dataset retains in-frame rearrangements with V and J assigned. A fraction of the clones does not appear; measured against another copy, unresolved V genes explain less than half of the discrepancy, and the remainder lacks a known reason. The V and J calls and the clone size are those of that table, but D and trimming were determined from the DNA. The table for this sample lists 110,000 to 150,000 clones; approximately 88% of them were counted only once. 1.7% of the sample comes from the top ten.

The data were obtained in a study of blood T cell repertoires in COVID-19 (TCRdb year 2020). At the level of the whole study: Samples covering the acute and convalescent phases of COVID-19 were provided by collaborators in the United States, Italy and Spain. Where HLA class I and class II types were available, the types were taken from metadata supplied by the sample provider, not from assay-based typing. Samples were obtained from the ongoing ImmuneRACE study (first 160 participants) and from approximately 1,200 subjects provided by 6 global collaborators. Subjects who had been exposed to COVID-19, were actively infected with it, or had recovered from it provided the deeply sampled blood TCRbeta repertoires that made up the dataset. The material from the prospective study consisted of cDNA or gDNA derived from T cells, B-cell-depleted T cells, or PBMCs. A de-identified subject ID, COVID-19 status, age in years and sex were almost always included in the sample metadata. The repertoires were released in a freely available public database intended as a resource for research on the immune response to SARS-CoV-2. Overall study outcomes, separate from this receptor: How much clinical and demographic metadata was included differed by source and by participant, and the metadata was provided uncurated.

Compared with germline, V lacks 5 bases and J lacks 4 bases; bases without a gene match: 8. The CDR3 numbers 15 residues from cysteine through phenylalanine. Only the CDR3 DNA stays, 45 bases, in frame from base 1. The germline V gene (reference sequence) provides CDR1 LNHDA and CDR2 SQIVND. Each collaborating institution followed its own protocols to collect whole blood in K2EDTA tubes. Collaborator samples were shipped for TCRbeta analysis as frozen whole blood, isolated PBMCs, or DNA extracted from either sample type. The chain employs TRBV19 and TRBJ2-5, and 9 junction bases match TRBD1. The clonotype comes from a woman between 45 and 60 years old with acute or convalescent COVID-19. The specimen sequenced was peripheral blood. The CDR3 region reads CASSPTGTGRETQYF. The DNA is TGTGCCAGTAGTCCCACCGGGACAGGGAGAGAGACCCAGTACTTC.